This TCR beta chain came from a study of blood T cell repertoires in COVID-19. Germline V gene sequence: CDR1 SGHKS, CDR2 YYEKEE (reference sequence). V dropped 4 bases and J dropped 4 bases, with 15 bases sitting between them. This CDR3 region has 15 residues. TCRdb's table, derived via immunoSEQ multiplex PCR, lists solely in-frame clones and lacks some. The sample lists approximately 110,000 clones, 70% to 80% occurring once. This clone was seen just once. Material: peripheral blood. This receptor was obtained from a man between 65 and 85 years old with active or convalescent COVID-19. J is TRBJ2-1 and V is TRBV5-5; possible D gene TRBD2, 5 bases. CDR3 sequence: CASSLDLNYYNEQFF. CDR3 nucleotides: TGTGCCAGCAGCCTGGACTTAAATTATTACAATGAGCAGTTCTTC.